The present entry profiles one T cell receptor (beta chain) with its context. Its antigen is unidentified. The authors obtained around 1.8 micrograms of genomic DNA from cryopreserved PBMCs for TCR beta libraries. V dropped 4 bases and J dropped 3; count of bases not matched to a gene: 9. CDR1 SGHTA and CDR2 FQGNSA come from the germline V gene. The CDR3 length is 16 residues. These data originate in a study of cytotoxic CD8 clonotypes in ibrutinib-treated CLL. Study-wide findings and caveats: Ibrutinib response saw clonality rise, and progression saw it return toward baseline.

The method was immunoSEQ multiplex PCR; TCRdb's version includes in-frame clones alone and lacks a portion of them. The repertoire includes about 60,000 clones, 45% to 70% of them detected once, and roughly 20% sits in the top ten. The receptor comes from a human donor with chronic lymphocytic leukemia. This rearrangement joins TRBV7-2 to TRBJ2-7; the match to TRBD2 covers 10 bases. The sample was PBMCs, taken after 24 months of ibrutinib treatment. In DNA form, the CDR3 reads TGTGCCAGCAGCTCAATAGAACTAGCGGGACACTACGAGCAGTACTTC. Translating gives CASSSIELAGHYEQYF.